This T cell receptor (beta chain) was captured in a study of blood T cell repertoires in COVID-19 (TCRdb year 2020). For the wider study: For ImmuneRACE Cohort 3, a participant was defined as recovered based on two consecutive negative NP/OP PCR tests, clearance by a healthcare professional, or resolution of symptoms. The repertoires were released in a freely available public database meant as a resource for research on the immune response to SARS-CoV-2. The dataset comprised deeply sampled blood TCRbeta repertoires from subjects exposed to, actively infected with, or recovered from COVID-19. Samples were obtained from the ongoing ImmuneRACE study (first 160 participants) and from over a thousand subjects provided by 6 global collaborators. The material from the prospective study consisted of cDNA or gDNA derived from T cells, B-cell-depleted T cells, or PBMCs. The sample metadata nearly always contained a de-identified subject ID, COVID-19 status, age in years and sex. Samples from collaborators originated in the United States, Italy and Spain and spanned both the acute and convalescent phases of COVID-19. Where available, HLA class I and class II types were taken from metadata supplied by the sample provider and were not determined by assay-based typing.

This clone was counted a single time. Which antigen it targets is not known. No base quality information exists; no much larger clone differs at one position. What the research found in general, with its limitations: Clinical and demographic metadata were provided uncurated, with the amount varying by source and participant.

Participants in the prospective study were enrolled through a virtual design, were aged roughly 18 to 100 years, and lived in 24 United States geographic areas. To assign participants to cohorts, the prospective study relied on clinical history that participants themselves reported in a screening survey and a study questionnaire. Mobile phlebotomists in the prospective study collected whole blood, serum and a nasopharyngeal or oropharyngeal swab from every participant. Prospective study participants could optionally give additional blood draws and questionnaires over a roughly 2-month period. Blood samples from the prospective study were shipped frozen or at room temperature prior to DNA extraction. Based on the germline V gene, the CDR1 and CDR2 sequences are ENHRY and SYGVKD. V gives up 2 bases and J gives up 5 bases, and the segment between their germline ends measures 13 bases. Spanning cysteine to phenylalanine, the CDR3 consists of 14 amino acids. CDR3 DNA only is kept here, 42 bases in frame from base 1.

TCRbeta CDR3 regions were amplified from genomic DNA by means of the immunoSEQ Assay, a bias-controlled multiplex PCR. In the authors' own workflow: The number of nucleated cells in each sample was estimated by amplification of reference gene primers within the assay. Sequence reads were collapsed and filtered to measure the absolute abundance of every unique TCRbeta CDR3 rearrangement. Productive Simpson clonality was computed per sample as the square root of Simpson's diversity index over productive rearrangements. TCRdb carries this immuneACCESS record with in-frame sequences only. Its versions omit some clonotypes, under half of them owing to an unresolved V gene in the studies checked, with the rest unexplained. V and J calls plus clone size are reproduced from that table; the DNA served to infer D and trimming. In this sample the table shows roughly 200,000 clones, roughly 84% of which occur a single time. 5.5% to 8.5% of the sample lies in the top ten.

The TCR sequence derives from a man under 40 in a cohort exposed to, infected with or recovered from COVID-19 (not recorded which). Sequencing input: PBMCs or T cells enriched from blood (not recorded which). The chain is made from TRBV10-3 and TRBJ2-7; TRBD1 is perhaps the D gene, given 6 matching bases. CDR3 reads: CAISEAAGDDEQYF. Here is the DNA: TGTGCCATCAGTGAGGCGGCAGGGGACGACGAGCAGTACTTC.